The rows below give T cell receptor beta chains drawn from one sample of a study of cytomegalovirus exposure and HLA in healthy donors. Sequenced by immunoSEQ multiplex PCR; TCRdb stores in-frame clones only, minus some. The sample has approximately 120,000 clones, 73% seen once; the top ten hold less than 5%. The sequenced sample was PBMCs. The origin of the receptors is a man between 60 and 75 years old in good health and CMV-seropositive. Each CDR3 is given without its conserved first and last residue. The order of the fields is V gene, CDR3 protein.

TRBV30	AWSGRTGVGEQF
TRBV29-1	SGIRDTQY
TRBV9	ASSGPGSTDTQY
TRBV6-6	ASSYPGGGQPQH
TRBV6-5	ASSYSRSESYEQY
TRBV7-2	ASSFFAGTDTQY
TRBV6-1	ASSEIGGTGYT
TRBV6-6	ASSSSGYEQY
TRBV19	ASSGTSGGYSQNIQY
TRBV7-2	ASSFGSDRGQNIQY
TRBV2	ASKRALITWTGDKWLNYGYT
TRBV25-1	ASSFRRNSPLH
TRBV6-5	ASSLTSGEWEQY
TRBV15	ATSRDRYQPQH
TRBV2	ASSPSGGPIYEQY
TRBV7-8	ASSLGAQETQY
TRBV19	ASSIGWDRGTGELF
TRBV5-1	ASTPLAGGPSGDTQY
TRBV19	ASNGGSGVRAQH
TRBV28	ASLNGQSDYNSPLH
TRBV7-9	ASSLLSGVNTGELF
TRBV19	ASSIGDTQNTEAF
TRBV6-6	ASSQTQETQY
TRBV6-1	ASSGGLGKVGETQY
TRBV29-1	SAPPGDSGANVLT
TRBV27	ASSLLGVNTEAF
TRBV7-9	ASSPKRNKDIQGY
TRBV5-4	ASSPRTSGGEDTQY
TRBV19	ASSVDRNSPLH
TRBV5-1	ASSLASGDADTQY
TRBV5-1	ASSHVAQVGETQY
TRBV5-8	ASTPLPGEQY